This T cell receptor (beta chain) derives from a study of CD8 T cells in ankylosing spondylitis. In TCRdb, the 5' RACE reads were re-called with MiXCR into one record per CDR3 protein. The sample records more than 150,000 distinct CDR3 sequences, approximately 18% being singletons. This clonotype was seen ten or more times. Sequenced input: blood, either unsorted or a sorted T cell fraction (not recorded which). The TCR was taken from a male donor under 30 with ankylosing spondylitis or in good health (not recorded which).

The CDR3 DNA sequence: TGTGCCAGCAGCTTAGTTCGCTCGAACACCGGGGAGCTGTTTTTT. This sequence encodes CASSLVRSNTGELFF. The chain employs TRBV7-2 and TRBJ2-2; D remains ambiguous. Germline CDR1 SGHTA, CDR2 FQGNSA. The CDR3 sequence is 15 residues long. Trimming pared 1 base from V and 0 bases from J, leaving 6 bases between.